This T cell receptor beta chain appears in the sequencing data of a study of blood T cell repertoires in COVID-19. Study-wide context: The United States, Italy and Spain were the sources of the acute and convalescent COVID-19 samples. PBMCs, B-cell-depleted T cells, or T cells were the source of the cDNA or gDNA that made up the material.

Source study methods: Amplification of reference gene primers provided the estimated nucleated cell counts. Sequenced by immunoSEQ multiplex PCR; TCRdb stores in-frame clones only, minus some. That table furnishes V, J and clone size, whereas the DNA furnished D and trimming. The data contain hundreds of thousands of clones, roughly 84% of them singletons. The material sequenced was peripheral blood. The sequence was obtained from a human donor in a cohort sampled during active COVID-19.

In DNA, the CDR3 is TGTGCCAGCAGCTCGATACAGGCGTTCCAAGAGACCCAGTACTTC. As protein: CASSSIQAFQETQYF. The chain is built from TRBV7-2 and TRBJ2-5; tentative D call: TRBD1 (5 bases). Germline V gives CDR1 SGHTA, CDR2 FQGNSA. Deletions cut 4 bases from V and 1 base from J, with 13 bases between. The length of the CDR3 is 15 residues.